The clone carrying this T cell receptor beta chain was counted a few times. This record belongs to a study of T cell responses to AZD1222 COVID-19 vaccine. TCRdb keeps only in-frame clones here, not all; method: immunoSEQ multiplex PCR. The data show approximately 130,000 clones, approximately 85% seen once. This CDR3 is 14 amino acids long. From germline, CDR1 is MNHEY and CDR2 SVGAGI. V was pared by 8 bases and J by 0 bases, with 6 bases of the junction left unmatched. The material sequenced was peripheral blood, taken on day 0 of AZD1222 vaccination. The receptor's source is an adult in good health. V is TRBV6-5 and J is TRBJ1-1, with 7 positions matching TRBD1. The CDR3: CASRQGFMNTEAFF. CDR3 nucleotide sequence: TGTGCCAGCCGACAGGGCTTTATGAACACTGAAGCTTTCTTT.